Listed below are T cell receptor beta chains from one sample, sequenced in a study of CD8 T cells in ankylosing spondylitis. Using its own MiXCR run on the 5' RACE reads, TCRdb lists one record per CDR3 protein. The sample contains roughly 220,000 distinct CDR3 sequences, roughly a tenth of which appear only once. The sequencing input was blood, either unsorted or a sorted T cell fraction (not recorded which). Receptor source: a male donor with ankylosing spondylitis or in good health (not recorded which). Both conserved end residues are part of each CDR3. D genes are given only for firm matches. Part of the rows lack a size; the others show once, few, many or a class for expanded clones.

TRBD2 | TRBJ2-7 | few | TRBV15 | 13 | TGTGCCACCAGCAGAGGCGCGGGGGGCGAGCAGTACTTC | CATSRGAGGEQYF
. | TRBJ2-7 | many | TRBV12-3/TRBV12-4 | 16 | TGTGCCAGCAGCGGACTCAGGGTAGCGAGTTCCTACGAGCAGTACTTC | CASSGLRVASSYEQYF
. | TRBJ1-2 | many | TRBV14 | 15 | TGTGCCAGCAGCCACTCCGGGACTGAAGTCTATGGCTACACCTTC | CASSHSGTEVYGYTF
TRBD1 | TRBJ2-1 | . | TRBV7-3 | 13 | TGTGCCAGCGGGAGGACAGGGGACAATGAGCAGTTCTTC | CASGRTGDNEQFF
TRBD1 | TRBJ1-3 | . | TRBV18 | 16 | TGTGCCAGCTCACCACCAGCGGGGGACAGGGGAAACACCATATATTTT | CASSPPAGDRGNTIYF
. | TRBJ2-4 | . | TRBV28 | 17 | TGTGCCAGCAGTCCTCCCGGACAGATTAGAGCCAAAAACATTCAGTACTTC | CASSPPGQIRAKNIQYF
. | TRBJ2-2 | many | TRBV3-1 | 14 | TGTGCCAGCAGCCATTTAGGAAATGCCGGGGAGCTGTTTTTT | CASSHLGNAGELFF
TRBD2 | TRBJ2-5 | many | TRBV20-1 | 14 | TGCAGTGGTACTAGCGGGGGTCCCCAAGAGACCCAGTACTTC | CSGTSGGPQETQYF
TRBD1 | TRBJ2-7 | many | TRBV6-1 | 15 | TGTGCCAGCAGCCTGACAGGGGGTGACTTCTACGAGCAGTACTTC | CASSLTGGDFYEQYF
. | TRBJ2-1 | many | TRBV5-1 | 18 | TGCGCCAGCAGCTTGGAAGGGGGGGCCCCGAGCTCCTACAATGAGCAGTTCTTC | CASSLEGGAPSSYNEQFF
. | TRBJ2-1 | few | TRBV5-1 | 17 | TGCGCCAGCAGCTTGGCCCCAACAGGGAACCCCTACAATGAGCAGTTCTTC | CASSLAPTGNPYNEQFF
. | TRBJ2-2 | few | TRBV7-2 | 14 | TGTGCCAGAGCCCCCGACACTAACACCGGGGAGCTGTTTTTT | CARAPDTNTGELFF
. | TRBJ1-5 | . | TRBV27 | 13 | TGTGCCAGCAGTTGGGGAGGCAATCAGCCCCAGCATTTT | CASSWGGNQPQHF
. | TRBJ2-3 | many | TRBV7-8 | 13 | TGTGCCAGCAGCTCTCGACCGGTAGATACGCAGTATTTT | CASSSRPVDTQYF
. | TRBJ2-3 | many | TRBV5-1 | 13 | TGCGCCAGTTACAGGGCGGGCACAGATACGCAGTATTTT | CASYRAGTDTQYF
TRBD1 | TRBJ1-1 | many | TRBV6-2/TRBV6-3 | 16 | TGTGCCAGCAGTTACGGGACAGGAACCTCGAACACTGAAGCTTTCTTT | CASSYGTGTSNTEAFF
. | TRBJ2-7 | . | TRBV5-6 | 15 | TGTGCCAGCAGCAGATGGGACATAAGCTCCTACGAGCAGTACTTC | CASSRWDISSYEQYF
. | TRBJ1-1 | many | TRBV2 | 14 | TGTGCCAGCAGTCAGGGACATTTAAACACTGAAGCTTTCTTT | CASSQGHLNTEAFF
. | TRBJ2-3 | many | TRBV7-3 | 13 | TGTGCCAGCAGCTTAGATTCGTGGGATACGCAGTATTTT | CASSLDSWDTQYF
TRBD2 | TRBJ2-1 | few | TRBV12-3/TRBV12-4 | 15 | TGTGCCAGCAGTCGGGCCCTAGCGGGGGTAATGGAGCAGTTCTTC | CASSRALAGVMEQFF
TRBD2 | TRBJ2-3 | many | TRBV20-1 | 14 | TGCAGTGCTAAACTAGCGGGGGCCACAGATACGCAGTATTTT | CSAKLAGATDTQYF
. | TRBJ2-3 | few | TRBV30 | 16 | TGTGCCTGGGGCCACCTCGGGGGGCCAGGCACAGATACGCAGTATTTT | CAWGHLGGPGTDTQYF
TRBD1 | TRBJ2-7 | many | TRBV5-5 | 14 | TGTGCCAGCAGCTTTGACAGGGACTCCTACGAGCAGTACTTC | CASSFDRDSYEQYF
TRBD2 | TRBJ2-5 | few | TRBV28 | 17 | TGTGCCAGCAGTTTACCGGGACTAGCGGGGGGGCTGCAGACCCAGTACTTC | CASSLPGLAGGLQTQYF
TRBD1 | TRBJ2-7 | many | TRBV5-1 | 14 | TGCGCCAGCAGCTACGGGACAGGGCTCGGCGGGCAGTACTTC | CASSYGTGLGGQYF
. | TRBJ2-5 | many | TRBV20-1 | 12 | TGCAGTGCTAGAGCCATGGACGAGACCCAGTACTTC | CSARAMDETQYF
. | TRBJ1-2 | . | TRBV29-1 | 11 | TGCAGCGACACCCGAAACTATGGCTACACCTTC | CSDTRNYGYTF
. | TRBJ1-2 | many | TRBV3-1 | 15 | TGTGCCAGCAGCCAGCCCAACGGGGGTAACTATGGCTACACCTTC | CASSQPNGGNYGYTF
. | TRBJ2-1 | . | TRBV20-1 | 15 | TGCAGTGCTAACAGTCCGGGACAAGAGGTTAATGAGCAGTTCTTC | CSANSPGQEVNEQFF
. | TRBJ1-1 | many | TRBV5-1 | 14 | TGCGCCAGCAGCTTCCTGGACGGGAACACTGAAGCTTTCTTT | CASSFLDGNTEAFF
TRBD2 | TRBJ2-3 | few | TRBV20-1 | 14 | TGCAGTGCCAAGACTAGCGGGGGATCAGATACGCAGTATTTT | CSAKTSGGSDTQYF
. | TRBJ1-3 | many | TRBV7-9 | 14 | TGTGCCAGCAGCCCGGGGGGACCTGGAAACACCATATATTTT | CASSPGGPGNTIYF
TRBD1 | TRBJ1-6 | many | TRBV20-1 | 16 | TGCAGTGCTCCCAGACAGGGGGTGTCCTATAATTCACCCCTCCACTTT | CSAPRQGVSYNSPLHF
. | TRBJ1-3 | few | TRBV12-3/TRBV12-4 | 14 | TGTGCCACCGAACAGGGTTTCGGTGGAAACACCATATATTTT | CATEQGFGGNTIYF
. | TRBJ2-5 | once | TRBV5-1 | 14 | TGCGCCAGCAGCAGGTCGGGGGCCTCGGAGACCCAGTACTTC | CASSRSGASETQYF
. | TRBJ2-7 | . | TRBV20-1 | 13 | TGCAGTGCCGGGACGGACGTCTCCTCCGAGCAGTACTTC | CSAGTDVSSEQYF
. | TRBJ2-3 | . | TRBV28 | 14 | TGTGCCAGCAGATCAACAGGGTTCACAGATACGCAGTATTTT | CASRSTGFTDTQYF
TRBD2 | TRBJ2-1 | many | TRBV12-3/TRBV12-4 | 15 | TGTGCCAGCAGTTTAGTAGCGGGGGGATACAATGAGCAGTTCTTC | CASSLVAGGYNEQFF
TRBD1 | TRBJ1-1 | . | TRBV28 | 14 | TGTGCCAGCAGTTGGTCGACAGGGATCACTGAAGCTTTCTTT | CASSWSTGITEAFF
TRBD2 | TRBJ2-3 | . | TRBV7-9 | 14 | TGTGCCAGCAGCTTCAGCGGGGCCACAGATACGCAGTATTTT | CASSFSGATDTQYF